This section outlines one TCR beta chain sequence together with its context. This entry belongs to a study of blood T cell repertoires in COVID-19. On the study more broadly: Acute-phase and convalescent COVID-19 samples originated in the United States, Italy and Spain. The analysed material was cDNA or gDNA that came from T cells, B-cell-depleted T cells, or PBMCs.

CDR3 size: 15 residues. Trimming cost V 2 bases and J 4 bases, with 14 bases left between them. Germline-derived CDR1 and CDR2 are MNHEY and SVGEGT. Original analysis: Amplification of reference gene primers was used by the study to estimate nucleated cell counts. Assay: immunoSEQ multiplex PCR; the TCRdb copy retains only in-frame clones and omits some. V, J and clone size derive from that table, while D and trimming were established from the DNA sequence. The data show some 370,000 clones, roughly 90% seen once. The chain uses TRBV6-2 or TRBV6-3 and TRBJ1-1; D possibly corresponds to TRBD1 (5 bases). Sequenced: peripheral blood. The receptor comes from a man aged 40-50 years with acute or convalescent COVID-19. The CDR3 DNA reads TGTGCCAGCAGTTACGCACAACACGGGGGCACTGAAGCTTTCTTT. It specifies CASSYAQHGGTEAFF.